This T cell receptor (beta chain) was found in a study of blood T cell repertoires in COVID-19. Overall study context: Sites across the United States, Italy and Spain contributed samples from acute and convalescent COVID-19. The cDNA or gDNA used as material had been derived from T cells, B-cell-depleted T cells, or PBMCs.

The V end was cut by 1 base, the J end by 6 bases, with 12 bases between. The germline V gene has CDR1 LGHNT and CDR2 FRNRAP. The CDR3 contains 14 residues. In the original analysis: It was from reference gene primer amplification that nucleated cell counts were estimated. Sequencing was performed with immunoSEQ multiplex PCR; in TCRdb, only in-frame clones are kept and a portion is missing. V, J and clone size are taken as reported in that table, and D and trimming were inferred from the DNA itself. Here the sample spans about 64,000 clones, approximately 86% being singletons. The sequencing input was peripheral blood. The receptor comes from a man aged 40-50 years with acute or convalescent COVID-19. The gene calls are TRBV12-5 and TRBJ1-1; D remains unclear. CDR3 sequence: CASGLDGIVSEAFF. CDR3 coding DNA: TGTGCTAGTGGTTTGGACGGGATTGTCTCTGAAGCTTTCTTT.